Listed below are T cell receptor beta chains from one sample, sequenced in a study of glioma-infiltrating T cells. Via MiXCR, TCRdb re-called the multiplex PCR reads, giving one row per CDR3 protein. In the table there are about 99,000 distinct CDR3 sequences, about 28% of which are singletons. What was sequenced was glioma tissue, nonneoplastic brain tissue, or PBMCs (not recorded which). The source of these receptors is a human donor with low-grade glioma or glioblastoma, undergoing nonglioma brain surgery, or in good health (not recorded which). CDR3s include the opening cysteine and the closing phenylalanine or tryptophan. A D gene is named only where the DNA matches it firmly. The size entry is marked missing in some rows and otherwise reads once, few, many or a size class.

cdr3_aa | cdr3_nt | j_call | clone_size | d_call | v_call
CGVEVTGPETQYF | TGCGGCGTTGAAGTCACAGGACCAGAGACCCAGTACTTC | TRBJ2-5 | NA | NA | TRBV29-1
CSARGSGINQPQHF | TGCAGTGCTAGAGGGTCAGGGATCAATCAGCCCCAGCATTTT | TRBJ1-5 | many | NA | TRBV20-1
CASSVRGLSSYEQYF | TGTGCCAGTAGTGTCAGGGGCCTGAGCTCCTACGAGCAGTACTTC | TRBJ2-7 | many | NA | TRBV19
CASSPPGGPSIGQYF | TGTGCCAGCAGTCCCCCCGGGGGCCCCTCTATCGGGCAGTACTTC | TRBJ2-7 | few | NA | TRBV28
CASRPGYGEQYF | TGTGCCAGCAGACCAGGATATGGCGAGCAGTACTTC | TRBJ2-7 | few | NA | TRBV28
CASSFGQGLNTEAFF | TGCGCCAGCAGCTTTGGACAGGGGCTGAACACTGAAGCTTTCTTT | TRBJ1-1 | NA | TRBD1 | TRBV5-1
CASSLFSAGEETQYF | TGTGCCAGCAGCTTATTCTCAGCGGGGGAGGAGACCCAGTACTTC | TRBJ2-5 | many | TRBD2 | TRBV7-9
CASRLQGSRNEKLFF | TGCGCCAGCAGGTTGCAGGGGAGTAGGAATGAAAAACTGTTTTTT | TRBJ1-4 | NA | NA | TRBV5-1
CASSRANLEAFF | TGTGCCAGTAGTCGGGCTAATCTTGAAGCTTTCTTT | TRBJ1-1 | NA | NA | TRBV19
CASSQVGGLSYNEQFF | TGTGCCAGCAGCCAGGTGGGAGGGCTCTCCTACAATGAGCAGTTCTTC | TRBJ2-1 | NA | TRBD2 | TRBV7-9